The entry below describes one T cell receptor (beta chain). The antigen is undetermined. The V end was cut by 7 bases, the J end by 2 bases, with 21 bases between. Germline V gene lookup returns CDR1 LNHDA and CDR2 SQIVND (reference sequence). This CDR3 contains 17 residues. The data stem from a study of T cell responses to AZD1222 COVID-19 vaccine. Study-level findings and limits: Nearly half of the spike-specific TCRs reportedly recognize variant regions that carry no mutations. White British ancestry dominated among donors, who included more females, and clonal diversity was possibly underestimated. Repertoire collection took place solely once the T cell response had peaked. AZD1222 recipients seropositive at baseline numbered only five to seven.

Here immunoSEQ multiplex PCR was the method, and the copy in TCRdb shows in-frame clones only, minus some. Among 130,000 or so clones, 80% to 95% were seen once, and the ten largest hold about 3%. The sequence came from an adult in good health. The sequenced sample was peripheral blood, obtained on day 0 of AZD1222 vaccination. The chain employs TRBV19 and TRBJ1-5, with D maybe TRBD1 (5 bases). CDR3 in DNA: TGTGCCAGTAACACGGGACGGGGAGGAATGGGCAATCAGCCCCAGCATTTT. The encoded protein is CASNTGRGGMGNQPQHF.